A selection of T cell receptor beta chains follows, all from one sample in a study of human T cells and chemical hapten exposure. TCRdb re-called the RACE reads through MiXCR, storing one row per CDR3 protein. Of 130,000 or so distinct CDR3 sequences listed, 11% are singletons. This specimen consisted of whole blood, obtained in connection with sensitization to the hapten diphenylcyclopropenone (DPC). Source of these receptors: a woman aged 50 to 60 with alopecia areata. Some clones in this sample may be carry-over from other donors' samples. The conserved cysteine and the conserved F or W are not part of the CDR3 here. Expanded clones are given a class, and other clones once, few, many or no size at all.

v_gene	j_gene	abundance	CDR3aa
TRBV29-1	TRBJ1-5	many	SGPGDESNQPQH
TRBV4-2	TRBJ2-7	many	ASSQGLGDYEQY
TRBV2	TRBJ2-3	few	ASKGTGGFTDTQY
TRBV24-1	TRBJ1-2	NA	ATSDPSAAYGYT
TRBV29-1	TRBJ2-1	NA	SVRAQDNEQF
TRBV19	TRBJ1-5	few	ASDSRDSNQPQH
TRBV29-1	TRBJ2-6	few	SVDGGSGANVLT
TRBV2	TRBJ2-7	few	ASRGPIEQY
TRBV20-1	TRBJ2-7	few	SASRTSGRVHEQY
TRBV12-3/TRBV12-4	TRBJ2-1	few	ASSLRPANNEQF
TRBV10-3	TRBJ2-7	NA	AISEREDGTYEQY
TRBV10-3	TRBJ1-4	NA	ATRGGPDEKLF
TRBV6-2/TRBV6-3	TRBJ2-4	NA	ASSAVDIQY
TRBV2	TRBJ2-6	NA	ASGESGGSGANVLT
TRBV5-1	TRBJ1-1	few	ASSLVGVTEAF
TRBV27	TRBJ2-5	many	ASSPLGLAGGPFQETQY
TRBV24-1	TRBJ2-3	many	ATSEGDTQY
TRBV7-9	TRBJ2-3	NA	ASSTKGTDTQY
TRBV13	TRBJ1-1	NA	ASSLVRAEAF
TRBV27	TRBJ2-3	many	ASSFEESGADTQY
TRBV10-3	TRBJ2-1	NA	AISGGGFNEQF
TRBV5-1	TRBJ2-1	few	ASSLGDSGGNEQF
TRBV20-1	TRBJ2-7	few	SARELPAAQY
TRBV29-1	TRBJ2-5	NA	SVGLRLVETQY
TRBV11-3	TRBJ2-7	many	ASSQRRDRVYEQY
TRBV20-1	TRBJ1-5	many	SARGAGSNQPQH
TRBV10-3	TRBJ1-1	few	AISEGPDRNTEAF
TRBV29-1	TRBJ2-7	NA	SVEGRGAVRCEQY
TRBV3-1	TRBJ2-5	NA	ASSATGCMKTQY
TRBV29-1	TRBJ1-5	few	SVRQGRDQPQH
TRBV11-2	TRBJ2-3	many	ASSLDPGGADTQY
TRBV5-4	TRBJ2-7	NA	ASSSSGAVQY
TRBV9	TRBJ2-7	NA	ASSVARDSTYEQY
TRBV12-3/TRBV12-4	TRBJ2-5	NA	ASSPPGTSRETQY
TRBV4-1	TRBJ1-1	NA	ASSHWDAMNTEAF
TRBV7-9	TRBJ2-6	few	ASSFYLGQGLLSGANVLT
TRBV6-1	TRBJ2-5	few	ASAYTWSGNQETQY
TRBV5-8	TRBJ1-1	NA	ASSTRQTNTEAF
TRBV5-1	TRBJ2-4	few	ASSSDRGDIQY
TRBV14	TRBJ1-2	NA	ASSLTGGDYGYT
TRBV21-1	TRBJ1-2	NA	ASSKGGERLNYGYT
TRBV12-3/TRBV12-4	TRBJ2-1	few	ASSLDRGRPRQF
TRBV29-1	TRBJ2-2	few	SVLGGHTGELF
TRBV13	TRBJ1-5	NA	ASSLGGQGANQPQH
TRBV2	TRBJ1-1	few	ASSNINTEAF
TRBV6-5	TRBJ1-6	NA	ATTRTGEISPLH
TRBV7-2	TRBJ2-1	NA	ASSPGLSYNEQF
TRBV7-2	TRBJ2-1	NA	ASSLSPGGGGVEQF
TRBV6-5	TRBJ1-6	few	ASSYSRGGMGSPLH
TRBV20-1	TRBJ2-7	many	SARVRGSSYEQY